This paragraph covers one T cell receptor beta chain sequence. There is no known antigen for this receptor. No base qualities exist here, and no much larger clone lies one base off it. Library preparation employed the immunoSEQ multiplex PCR assay. Imported from immuneACCESS, the table was reduced by TCRdb to in-frame sequences with V and J called. These copies leave out some clones; in studies compared against another copy, an unresolved V gene accounts for under half, and the cause of the remainder is not known. Counted in this sample were approximately 6,200 clones; around 88% of them appeared once. The ten top clones hold 25% to 30% of the sample. Repertoires were sampled repeatedly over the course of chemoradiotherapy, so clonal expansion could be followed in the tumor microenvironment. Via the germline V gene (reference sequence), CDR1 is SGHNT and CDR2 YYREEE. V lost 4 bases and J lost 2 bases, and the count of bases not matched to a germline gene is 3. The CDR3, cysteine through phenylalanine, is 15 amino acids long. Just the 45-base CDR3 DNA is kept, in frame starting at base 1.

This sample is part of a study of chemoradiotherapy in HPV16-positive cancers (dated by TCRdb to between 2021 and 2022). Concerning the study at large: Candidate HPV-specific T-cell clones and common TCR motifs were defined by functional T-cell assays performed on cells from a couple of HPV16-positive patients. The study asked whether T-cell immunity to the HPV oncoproteins E6 and E7 changes during chemoradiotherapy and whether this immunity affects survival. TCR repertoires from some 90 patients with HPV-related cancers were then used to track the candidate HPV-specific TCRs and motifs.

Summary of the overall study and its limitations: Expansion of candidate HPV-specific clones and E7-related TCR motifs was observed in the tumor microenvironment during treatment, whereas no such expansion was observed for non-HPV-specific T cells. The functional definition of HPV-specific T cells came from only a couple of HPV16-positive patients, and the survival association was reported for HPV16-positive patients. Among HPV16-positive patients, expansion of HPV-responsive T cells during chemoradiotherapy was associated with better recurrence-free survival.

Sequenced here: blood, sampled from a patient who underwent chemoradiotherapy. The chain links TRBV5-4 with TRBJ2-6, with 7 central nucleotides matching TRBD1. The receptor was derived from a human donor with HPV-associated anogenital cancer. The nucleotide sequence is TGTGCCAGCAGCCCACAGGGGACTGGGGCCAACGTCCTGACTTTC. This sequence encodes CASSPQGTGANVLTF.